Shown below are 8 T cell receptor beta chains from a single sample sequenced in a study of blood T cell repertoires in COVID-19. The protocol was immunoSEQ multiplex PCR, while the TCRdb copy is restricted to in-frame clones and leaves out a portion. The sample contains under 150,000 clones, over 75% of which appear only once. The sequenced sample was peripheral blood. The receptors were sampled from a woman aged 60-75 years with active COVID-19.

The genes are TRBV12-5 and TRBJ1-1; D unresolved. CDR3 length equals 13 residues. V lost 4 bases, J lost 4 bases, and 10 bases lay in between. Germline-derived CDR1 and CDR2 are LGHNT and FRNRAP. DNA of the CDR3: TGTGCTAGTGGTTCCCCGACGGGCACTGAAGCTTTCTTT. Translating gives CASGSPTGTEAFF.

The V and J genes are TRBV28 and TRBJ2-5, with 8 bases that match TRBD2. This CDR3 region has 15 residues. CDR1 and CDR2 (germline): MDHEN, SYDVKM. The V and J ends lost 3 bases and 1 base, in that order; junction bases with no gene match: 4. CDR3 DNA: TGTGCCAGCAGTTTGACGGGAGGGCCCCAAGAGACCCAGTACTTC. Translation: CASSLTGGPQETQYF.

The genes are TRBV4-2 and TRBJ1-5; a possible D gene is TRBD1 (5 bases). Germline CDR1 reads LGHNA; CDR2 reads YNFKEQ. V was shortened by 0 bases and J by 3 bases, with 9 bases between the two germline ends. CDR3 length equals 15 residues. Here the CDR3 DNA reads TGTGCCAGCAGCCAAGAAAAGGGGAACAATCAGCCCCAGCATTTT. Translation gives CASSQEKGNNQPQHF.

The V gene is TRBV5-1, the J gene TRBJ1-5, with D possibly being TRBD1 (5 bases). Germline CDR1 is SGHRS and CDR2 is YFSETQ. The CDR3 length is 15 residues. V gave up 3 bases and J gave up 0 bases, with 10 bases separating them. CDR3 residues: CASSSTGNSNQPQHF. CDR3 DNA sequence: TGCGCCAGCAGCTCCACAGGAAATAGCAATCAGCCCCAGCATTTT.

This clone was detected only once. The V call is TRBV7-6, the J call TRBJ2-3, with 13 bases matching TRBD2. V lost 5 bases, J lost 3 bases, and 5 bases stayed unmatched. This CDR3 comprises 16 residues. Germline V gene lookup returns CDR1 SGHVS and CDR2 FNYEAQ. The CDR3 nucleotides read TGTGCCAGCAGCCTCACTAGCGGGAGGGGTACAGATACGCAGTATTTT. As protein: CASSLTSGRGTDTQYF.

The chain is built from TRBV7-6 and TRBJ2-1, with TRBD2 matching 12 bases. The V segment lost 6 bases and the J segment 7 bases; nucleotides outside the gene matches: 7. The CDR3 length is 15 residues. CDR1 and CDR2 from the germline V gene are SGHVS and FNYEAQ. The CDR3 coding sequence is TGTGCCAGCAGAAAGACTAGCGGGAGTAATAATGAGCAGTTCTTC. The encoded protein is CASRKTSGSNNEQFF.

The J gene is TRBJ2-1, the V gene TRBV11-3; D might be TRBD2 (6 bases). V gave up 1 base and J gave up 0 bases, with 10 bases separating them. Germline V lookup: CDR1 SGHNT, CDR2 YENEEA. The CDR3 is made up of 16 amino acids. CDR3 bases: TGTGCCAGCAGCTTAGTGCACGGGAGCTCCTACAATGAGCAGTTCTTC. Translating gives CASSLVHGSSYNEQFF.

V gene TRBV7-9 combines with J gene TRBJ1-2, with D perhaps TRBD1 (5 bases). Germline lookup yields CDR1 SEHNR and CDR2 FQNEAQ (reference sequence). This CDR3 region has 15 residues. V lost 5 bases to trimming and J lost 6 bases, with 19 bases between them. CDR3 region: CASSIRDSELNGYTF. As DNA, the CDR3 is TGTGCCAGCAGCATCCGGGACTCTGAACTCAATGGCTACACCTTC.